This T cell receptor beta chain appears in the sequencing data of a study of blood T cell repertoires in COVID-19. As for the study in general: Acute-phase and convalescent COVID-19 samples originated in the United States, Italy and Spain. PBMCs, B-cell-depleted T cells, or T cells provided the cDNA or gDNA that made up the material.

The protocol was immunoSEQ multiplex PCR, while the TCRdb copy is restricted to in-frame clones and leaves out a portion. This table holds some 83,000 clones, around 83% found once. Germline CDR1 and CDR2: SQVTM and ANQGSEA. V lost 4 bases and J lost 2; bases outside the gene matches: 3. This CDR3 has 13 amino acids. Specimen: peripheral blood. The J gene is TRBJ2-3, the V gene TRBV29-1; TRBD2 agrees at 7 bases. This TCR came from a man aged 50 to 59 with acute or convalescent COVID-19. The DNA for the CDR3 is TGCAGCGTTGCGGGGGGTACCACAGATACGCAGTATTTT. Amino acids: CSVAGGTTDTQYF.